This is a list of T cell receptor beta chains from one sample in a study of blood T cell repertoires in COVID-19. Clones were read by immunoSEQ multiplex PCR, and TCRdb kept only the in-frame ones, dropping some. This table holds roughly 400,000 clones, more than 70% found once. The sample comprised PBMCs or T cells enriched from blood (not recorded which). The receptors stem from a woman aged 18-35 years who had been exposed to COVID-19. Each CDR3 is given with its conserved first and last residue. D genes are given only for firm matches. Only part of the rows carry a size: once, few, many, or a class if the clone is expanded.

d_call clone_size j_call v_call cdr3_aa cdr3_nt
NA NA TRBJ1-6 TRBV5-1 CASSLAQESSPLHF TGCGCCAGCAGCTTGGCACAGGAAAGTTCACCCCTCCACTTT
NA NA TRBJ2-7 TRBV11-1 CASSVQDYEQYF TGTGCCAGCAGCGTACAGGACTACGAGCAGTACTTC
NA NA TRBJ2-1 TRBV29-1 CSVEDREQFF TGCAGCGTTGAAGATCGTGAGCAGTTCTTC
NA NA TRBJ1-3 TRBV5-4 CASGRDTASGNTIYF TGTGCCAGCGGCCGGGACACCGCCTCTGGAAACACCATATATTTT
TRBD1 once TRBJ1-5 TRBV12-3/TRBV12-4 CASRTGGNQPQHF TGTGCCAGCAGAACAGGGGGCAATCAGCCCCAGCATTTT
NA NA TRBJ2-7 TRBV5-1 CASSLSEVGQYEQYF TGCGCCAGCAGCTTGTCGGAAGTGGGCCAATACGAGCAGTACTTC
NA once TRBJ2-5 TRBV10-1 CASSDENIYCETQYF TGCGCCAGCAGTGATGAGAATATTTACTGTGAGACCCAGTACTTC
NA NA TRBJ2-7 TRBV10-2 CASSESGHRGSYEQYF TGCGCCAGCAGTGAGTCGGGACACCGGGGCTCCTACGAGCAGTACTTC
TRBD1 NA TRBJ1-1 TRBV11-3 CASSLGQGTEAFF TGTGCCAGCAGCTTGGGACAGGGCACTGAAGCTTTCTTT
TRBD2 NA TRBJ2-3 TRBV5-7 CASSHQRESQDTQYF TGTGCCAGCAGCCACCAGCGGGAGTCCCAAGATACGCAGTATTTT